This T cell receptor (beta chain) was profiled in a study of T-cell reconstitution after alpha-beta-depleted transplantation in children. Findings and caveats of the study: T-cell counts and diversity at one year following transplant were attributed mainly to newly produced T cells.

Researchers prepared the TCRbeta library using unique molecular identifiers, the study reports. In TCRdb, the PCR reads were re-called with MiXCR into one record per CDR3 protein. The sample has about 300,000 distinct CDR3 sequences, nearly 8% seen once. Ten or more counts support this clonotype. No antigen is known for it. The material sequenced was peripheral blood, taken 360 days after TCRalphabeta/CD19-depleted stem cell transplant. This TCR was recovered from a female patient aged 2 to 10 who had a stem cell transplant for Fanconi anemia, so the T cells may come from the graft donor.

The CDR3 here is CASRSRGPPGSYEQYF. The CDR3 bases are TGTGCCAGCAGGAGCAGGGGTCCTCCGGGATCCTACGAGCAGTACTTC. The chain links TRBV2 to TRBJ2-7; a possible D gene is TRBD1 (6 bases). Trimming left V 6 bases short and J 1 base short, with 19 bases between. The length of the CDR3 is 16 residues. Germline assignment: CDR1 SNHLY and CDR2 FYNNEI.